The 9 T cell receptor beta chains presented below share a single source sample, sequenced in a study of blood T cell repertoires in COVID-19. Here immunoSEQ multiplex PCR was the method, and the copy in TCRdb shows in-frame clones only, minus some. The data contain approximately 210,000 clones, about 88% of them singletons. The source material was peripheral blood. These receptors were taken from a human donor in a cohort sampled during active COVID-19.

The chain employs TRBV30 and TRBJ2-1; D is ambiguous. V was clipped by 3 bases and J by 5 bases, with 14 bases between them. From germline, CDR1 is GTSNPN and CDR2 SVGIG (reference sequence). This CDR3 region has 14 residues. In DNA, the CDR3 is TGTGCCTGGAGCTATTCGGGTTGGAACAATGAGCAGTTCTTC. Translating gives CAWSYSGWNNEQFF.

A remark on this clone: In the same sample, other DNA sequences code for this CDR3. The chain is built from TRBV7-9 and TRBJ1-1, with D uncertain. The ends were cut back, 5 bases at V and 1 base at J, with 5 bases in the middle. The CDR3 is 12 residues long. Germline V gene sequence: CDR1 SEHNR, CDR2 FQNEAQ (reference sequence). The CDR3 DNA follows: TGTGCCAGCAGCCCCCAGAACACTGAAGCTTTCTTT. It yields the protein CASSPQNTEAFF.

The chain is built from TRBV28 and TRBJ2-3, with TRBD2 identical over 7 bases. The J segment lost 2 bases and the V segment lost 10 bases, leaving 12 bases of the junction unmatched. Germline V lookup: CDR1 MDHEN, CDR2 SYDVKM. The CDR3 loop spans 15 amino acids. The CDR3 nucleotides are TGTGCCACCTCAGCAGGGAGGGCGTACACAGATACGCAGTATTTT. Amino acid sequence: CATSAGRAYTDTQYF.

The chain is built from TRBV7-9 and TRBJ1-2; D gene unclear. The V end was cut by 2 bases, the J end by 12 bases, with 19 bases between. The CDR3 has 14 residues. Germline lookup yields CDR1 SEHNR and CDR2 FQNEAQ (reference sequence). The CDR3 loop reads CASSLIRAFAVDTF. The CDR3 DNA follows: TGTGCCAGCAGCTTAATCCGAGCTTTCGCGGTGGACACCTTC.

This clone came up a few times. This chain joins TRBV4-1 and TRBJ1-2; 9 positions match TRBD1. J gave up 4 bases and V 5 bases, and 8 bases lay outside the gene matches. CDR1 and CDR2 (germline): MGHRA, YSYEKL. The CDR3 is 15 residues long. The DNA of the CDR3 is TGCGCCAGCAGCAATTGGACAGGGGTTGGCTATGGCTACACCTTC. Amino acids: CASSNWTGVGYGYTF.

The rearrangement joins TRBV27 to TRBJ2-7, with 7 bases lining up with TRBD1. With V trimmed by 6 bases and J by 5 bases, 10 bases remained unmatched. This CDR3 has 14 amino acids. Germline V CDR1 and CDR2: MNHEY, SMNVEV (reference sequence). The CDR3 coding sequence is TGTGCCAGCAGCCTAACGAGACAGGGAAACGAGCAGTACTTC. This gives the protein CASSLTRQGNEQYF.

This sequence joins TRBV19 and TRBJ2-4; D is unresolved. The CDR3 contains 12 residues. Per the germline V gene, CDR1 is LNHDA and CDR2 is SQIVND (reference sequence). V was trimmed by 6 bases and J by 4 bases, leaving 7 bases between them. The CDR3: CASRGQKNIQYF. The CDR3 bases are TGTGCCAGTAGGGGCCAGAAAAACATTCAGTACTTC.

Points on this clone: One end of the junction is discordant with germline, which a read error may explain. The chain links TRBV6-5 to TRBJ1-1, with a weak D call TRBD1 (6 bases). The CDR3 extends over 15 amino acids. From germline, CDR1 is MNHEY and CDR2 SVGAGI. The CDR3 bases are TGTGCCAGCAGTAACTCCGGGACATCGAACACTGAAGCTTTCTTT. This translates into CASSNSGTSNTEAFF.

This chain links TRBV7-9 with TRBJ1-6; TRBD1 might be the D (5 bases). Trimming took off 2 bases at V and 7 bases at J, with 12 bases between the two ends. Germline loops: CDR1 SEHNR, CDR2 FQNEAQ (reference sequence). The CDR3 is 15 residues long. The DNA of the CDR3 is TGTGCCAGCAGCTTATCAGGGAGGTACAATTCACCCCTCCACTTT. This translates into CASSLSGRYNSPLHF. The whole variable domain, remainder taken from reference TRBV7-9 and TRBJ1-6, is DTGVSQNPRHKITKRGQNVTFRCDPISEHNRLYWYRQTLGQGPEFLTYFQNEAQLEKSRLLSDRFSAERPKGSFSTLEIQRTEQGDSAMYLCASSLSGRYNSPLHFGNGTRLTVT.